This T cell receptor beta chain was documented in a study of shared clonotypes between healthy human individuals. In the study overall: The cohort had a couple of women and a few men, ages 18 to 49.

Germline V gene data show CDR1 as GTSNPN and CDR2 as SVGIG (reference sequence). The CDR3 is 15 amino acids long, termini counted. This clone appeared a single time. It is unclear where the CDR3 begins or ends on the DNA, so no DNA is shown, and the CDR3 is as TCRdb lists it. Loaded into unsorted PBMC replicate PCRs was about 0.3 ug DNA, approximately 30,000 T cell genomes. The protocol was immunoSEQ multiplex PCR, while the TCRdb copy is restricted to in-frame clones and leaves out a portion. The sample has about 450,000 clones; roughly 85% are singletons. This TCR came from a woman aged 40 to 50 in good health. Some clones in this sample may be carry-over from other donors' samples. The specimen was PBMCs. This rearrangement joins TRBV30 to TRBJ1-1. Here the CDR3 reads CAWSVGPGMNTEAFF.